This T cell receptor (beta chain) was found in a study of T-cell reconstitution after alpha-beta-depleted transplantation in children. Unique molecular identifiers were used to barcode this TCRbeta library. TCRdb passed the PCR reads through MiXCR, listing each CDR3 protein once. Found here are a few hundred thousand distinct CDR3 sequences, approximately 12% of them singletons; the top ten hold about 4.5%. V dropped 2 bases and J dropped 1 base, with 17 bases sitting between them. This CDR3 has 18 residues. Germline V gene lookup returns CDR1 MNHEY and CDR2 SVGAGI. The TCR comes from a human donor who donated a stem cell graft to a child with Fanconi anemia. The material was PBMCs, obtained from the stem cell graft. The V gene is TRBV6-5, the J gene TRBJ2-2; D is undetermined. In DNA form, the CDR3 reads TGTGCCAGCAGTTACGGCCCCGGGCCGAGCATGAACACCGGGGAGCTGTTTTTT. Encoded protein: CASSYGPGPSMNTGELFF.